The 28 T cell receptor beta chains below come from one sample, sequenced in a study of T cells in Graves' hyperthyroidism and ophthalmopathy. RNA transcripts were the template for amplifying TCR beta CDR3 regions. RT-PCR in the first round (using the HTBI primer set) targeted the TCR CDR3. MiXCR, run by TCRdb on the multiplex PCR reads, gives a single entry per CDR3 protein. Of 370,000 or so distinct CDR3 sequences in the sample, approximately 15% were seen once. Sequencing was carried out using blood. The receptors stem from a man aged 25 to 40 with Graves' hyperthyroidism that later progressed to Graves' ophthalmopathy.

This clonotype was observed many times. At one end, the junction sequence differs from germline, possibly due to a read error. The V and J genes are TRBV6-1 and TRBJ2-5; D is possibly TRBD1 or TRBD2 (6 bases each). CDR3 length: 16 residues. Germline V CDR1 and CDR2: MNHNS, SASEGT. The CDR3 spells CASREGWGASQETQYF. For the CDR3, the DNA is TGTGCCAGCAGGGAAGGTTGGGGGGCGTCCCAAGAGACCCAGTACTTC.

This clonotype was observed many times. The chain is built from TRBV10-3 and TRBJ2-1; maybe TRBD1 (5 bases). Per germline, CDR1 ENHRY and CDR2 SYGVKD. With 3 bases removed from V and 6 bases from J, the gap between germline ends came to 12 bases. The CDR3 is 14 amino acids. The CDR3 DNA reads TGTGCCATCAGTGAAAGTCAGGGAAGCAATGAGCAGTTCTTC. Translation gives CAISESQGSNEQFF.

The rearrangement uses TRBV19 and TRBJ2-1; maybe TRBD2 (6 bases). Germline CDR1 is LNHDA and CDR2 is SQIVND (reference sequence). Trimming took 6 bases from V and 0 from J, leaving 9 bases between them. This CDR3 contains 14 residues. Here the CDR3 DNA reads TGTGCCAGTAGGAGCGGGCCCTCCTACAATGAGCAGTTCTTC. Translated, it gives CASRSGPSYNEQFF.

This clonotype was observed a few times. The gene calls are TRBV18 and TRBJ2-3; 9 nucleotides line up with TRBD2. This CDR3 has 18 residues. Germline-derived CDR1 and CDR2 are KGHSH and LQKENI. V shed 3 bases and J 5 bases; nucleotides not matched to a gene: 15. This CDR3 reads CASSPRPAGGRSGDTQYF. CDR3 nucleotide sequence: TGTGCCAGCTCACCTCGGCCAGCGGGGGGACGAAGTGGAGATACGCAGTATTTT.

On this clonotype itself: This may be a read error: a much more frequent sequence differs by one nucleotide. The chain uses TRBV5-1 and TRBJ1-4; 9 nucleotides agree with TRBD1. The V gene end was trimmed by 0 bases and the J gene end by 6 bases; junction bases not matched to a gene: 3. From germline, CDR1 is SGHRS and CDR2 YFSETQ. The CDR3 has 15 residues. CDR3 bases: TGCGCCAGCAGCTTGGGGGACAGGGATGATGAAAAACTGTTTTTT. It encodes CASSLGDRDDEKLFF.

This clonotype occurred a few times. The chain carries TRBV5-1 and TRBJ1-1, with TRBD1 as a possible D gene (5 bases). The CDR3 is 15 residues long. Trimming removed 2 bases at V and 5 bases at J, with 16 bases between. Germline lookup yields CDR1 SGHRS and CDR2 YFSETQ. The CDR3 protein is CASSFWDSRRTEAFF. CDR3 DNA: TGCGCCAGCAGCTTTTGGGACTCCCGGAGGACTGAAGCTTTCTTT.

The chain links TRBV6-1 to TRBJ2-2; 8 positions agree with TRBD1. The J segment lost 1 base and the V segment lost 5 bases, leaving 9 bases of the junction unmatched. The CDR3 sequence is 17 residues long. Per the germline V gene, CDR1 is MNHNS and CDR2 is SASEGT. For the CDR3, the DNA is TGTGCCAGCAGTTGGTCGGGTGGGACAGGGAACACCGGGGAGCTGTTTTTT. Its protein is CASSWSGGTGNTGELFF.

The chain recombines TRBV20-1 with TRBJ1-6, with 9 bases identical to TRBD1. CDR3 length: 17 amino acids. Trimming took 2 bases from V and 7 from J; bases not matched to a gene: 12. Germline loops: CDR1 DFQATT, CDR2 SNEGSKA (reference sequence). The CDR3 nucleotides read TGCAGTGCTAGAAAACACACGGGACAGGGTTTAAATTCACCCCTCCACTTT. This sequence encodes CSARKHTGQGLNSPLHF.

The chain joins TRBV4-1 to TRBJ1-6; a possible D gene is TRBD1 (5 bases). This CDR3 has 14 amino acids. Per germline, CDR1 MGHRA and CDR2 YSYEKL. The V end lost 1 base, the J end lost 10 bases, and 11 bases lay between the germline ends. Here the CDR3 DNA reads TGCGCCAGCAGCCAAGCGGACATCAACTCACCCCTCCACTTT. Its protein is CASSQADINSPLHF.

The chain combines TRBV5-1 with TRBJ2-5; D gene unclear. This CDR3 is 14 amino acids long. Deletions cut 4 bases from V and 1 base from J, with 11 bases between. The germline V gene has CDR1 SGHRS and CDR2 YFSETQ. CDR3 amino acids: CASSTTDFQETQYF. As DNA, the CDR3 is TGCGCCAGCAGCACAACTGACTTCCAAGAGACCCAGTACTTC. The complete variable domain, with remaining parts taken from reference TRBV5-1 and TRBJ2-5, reads KAGVTQTPRYLIKTRGQQVTLSCSPISGHRSVSWYQQTPGQGLQFLFEYFSETQRNKGNFPGRFSGRQFSNSRSEMNVSTLELGDSALYLCASSTTDFQETQYFGPGTRLLVL.

This chain uses TRBV4-1 with TRBJ1-4, with D tentatively TRBD1 (6 bases). Germline CDR1 MGHRA, CDR2 YSYEKL. V lost 4 bases, J lost 5 bases, and 17 bases lay in between. This CDR3 spans 16 amino acids. CDR3 bases: TGCGCCAGCAGCCTGGGACACTCGGCTTCAAATGAAAAACTGTTTTTT. Its protein product is CASSLGHSASNEKLFF.

This clonotype appeared many times. The V call is TRBV20-1, the J call TRBJ1-2; D perhaps matches TRBD1 (5 bases). There are 13 residues in the CDR3. Germline V gives CDR1 DFQATT, CDR2 SNEGSKA (reference sequence). Trimming stripped 1 base from V and 4 bases from J, with 10 bases between. The CDR3 DNA sequence: TGCAGTGCTAGAGGCGGGGGTTTCTATGGCTACACCTTC. Residues: CSARGGGFYGYTF.

This clonotype was seen at least ten times. The chain joins TRBV28 to TRBJ1-6; D is unresolved. V was clipped by 2 bases and J by 9 bases, with 11 bases between them. CDR3 length: 14 amino acids. Germline CDR1 MDHEN, CDR2 SYDVKM. This chain's CDR3 is CASSLGSLRSPLHF. The CDR3 region has the DNA TGTGCCAGCAGTTTAGGGTCTTTACGTTCACCCCTCCACTTT.

In the case of this clonotype: With a much larger clone just one base away, this may be a read error. The V gene is TRBV28, the J gene TRBJ1-2; TRBD1 matches at 9 bases. The CDR3 covers 19 residues. Germline loops: CDR1 MDHEN, CDR2 SYDVKM. J gave up 6 bases and V 5 bases, and 22 bases lay outside the gene matches. The CDR3 DNA sequence: TGTGCCAGCAGTCCAAAATCCGGGACAGGGTTCCGGGCGAACCATGGCTACACCTTC. Its translation: CASSPKSGTGFRANHGYTF.

The chain recombines TRBV20-1 with TRBJ2-6; possible D gene TRBD2, 6 bases. Trimming removed 3 bases from V and 2 bases from J, with 8 bases in between. Per germline, CDR1 DFQATT and CDR2 SNEGSKA (reference sequence). The CDR3 runs 14 residues. This CDR3 reads CSASPGAGANVLTF. CDR3 DNA sequence: TGCAGTGCTAGCCCGGGGGCTGGGGCCAACGTCCTGACTTTC.

This clonotype has at least ten counts. This sequence joins TRBV7-8 and TRBJ2-7; 8 bases fit TRBD2. Germline V gene sequence: CDR1 SGHVS, CDR2 FQNEAQ. V lost 4 bases and J lost 3; bases outside the gene matches: 11. This CDR3 contains 16 residues. CDR3 loop: CASSSSLAGGSYEQYF. The CDR3 DNA reads as TGTGCCAGCAGCTCGAGCTTGGCGGGGGGCAGCTACGAGCAGTACTTC.

As regards this clonotype: A much larger clone differs by one base, so this may be a read error. No conserved phenylalanine or tryptophan is present at the end of the CDR3, so a read error is the likely explanation. The rearrangement links TRBV28 to TRBJ1-4; unclear D gene. This CDR3 has 13 residues. The V end was cut by 3 bases, the J end by 7 bases, with 9 bases between. The germline CDR1 and CDR2 sequences are MDHEN and SYDVKM. The CDR3 nucleotides are TGTGCCAGCAGTTTTGCCAGAGGTGAAAAACTGTTTCTT. This encodes CASSFARGEKLFL.

This clonotype has only a few counts. This chain links TRBV5-1 with TRBJ2-3, with 13 bases fitting TRBD2. V was clipped by 4 bases and J by 2 bases; unmatched bases: 4. This CDR3 is built from 16 residues. Per germline, CDR1 SGHRS and CDR2 YFSETQ. The CDR3 spells CASSEGLAGPTDTQYF. CDR3 nucleotide sequence: TGCGCCAGCAGCGAGGGACTAGCGGGGCCCACAGATACGCAGTATTTT.

This clonotype appeared many times. The V and J genes are TRBV7-8 and TRBJ1-6, with a tentative D call TRBD1 (5 bases). This CDR3 is built from 15 residues. Trimming left V 3 bases short and J 5 bases short, with 11 bases between. CDR1 SGHVS and CDR2 FQNEAQ come from the germline V gene. In DNA, the CDR3 is TGTGCCAGCAGCTTTCGGGGGTCAAATAATTCACCCCTCCACTTT. It yields the protein CASSFRGSNNSPLHF.

This clonotype was observed at least ten times. The V call is TRBV11-3, the J call TRBJ2-2, with D tentatively TRBD1 (6 bases). V dropped 1 base and J dropped 0 bases, with 18 bases sitting between them. There are 19 residues in the CDR3. In germline, CDR1 is SGHNT, CDR2 YENEEA. As DNA, the CDR3 is TGTGCCAGCAGCTTAGTACAGGGACCCTCGTTCGCGAACACCGGGGAGCTGTTTTTT. Translating it yields CASSLVQGPSFANTGELFF. Supplemented by reference TRBV11-3 and TRBJ2-2, the full variable domain reads EAGVVQSPRYKIIEKKQPVAFWCNPISGHNTLYWYLQNLGQGPELLIRYENEEAVDDSQLPKDRFSAERLKGVDSTLKIQPAELGDSAVYLCASSLVQGPSFANTGELFFGEGSRLTVL.

The chain joins TRBV20-1 to TRBJ1-2; the D is unclear. The CDR3 sequence is 14 residues long. Trimming removed 6 bases from V and 7 bases from J, with 21 bases in between. In germline, CDR1 is DFQATT, CDR2 SNEGSKA (reference sequence). CDR3 sequence: CSAPWTGIVGGYTF. DNA of the CDR3: TGCAGTGCCCCCTGGACCGGAATAGTGGGTGGCTACACCTTC.

The V and J genes are TRBV9 and TRBJ1-1, with TRBD1 as a possible D gene (6 bases). There are 16 residues in the CDR3. Trimming removed 5 bases from V and 1 base from J, with 18 bases in between. Germline-derived CDR1 and CDR2 are SGDLS and YYNGEE. The CDR3 spells CASRGGAGVPNTEAFF. The CDR3 DNA is TGTGCCAGCAGGGGGGGGGCAGGTGTGCCGAACACTGAAGCTTTCTTT.

This clonotype has more than one count but fewer than ten. This chain joins TRBV6-1 and TRBJ1-4, with D possibly being TRBD1 (5 bases). Germline CDR1 is MNHNS and CDR2 is SASEGT. V lost 6 bases, J lost 3 bases, and 8 bases lay in between. There are 13 residues in the CDR3. CDR3: CASRGDPNEKLFF. The DNA for the CDR3 is TGTGCCAGCAGGGGGGACCCTAATGAAAAACTGTTTTTT.

This clonotype was picked up many times. V usage is TRBV2 and J usage is TRBJ2-5; 14 positions match TRBD2. Germline CDR1 is SNHLY and CDR2 is FYNNEI. Germline trimming cut 6 bases from V and 0 bases from J; bases unmatched to any gene: 6. CDR3 length: 17 residues. CDR3 nucleotides: TGTGCCAGCAGAGGACTAGCGGGGGGCTTGTACCAAGAGACCCAGTACTTC. It codes for CASRGLAGGLYQETQYF. The variable domain in full, completed from reference TRBV2 and TRBJ2-5, reads EPEVTQTPSHQVTQMGQEVILRCVPISNHLYFYWYRQILGQKVEFLVSFYNNEISEKSEIFDDQFSVERPDGSNFTLKIRSTKLEDSAMYFCASRGLAGGLYQETQYFGPGTRLLVL.

The sample holds many counts of this clonotype. This chain connects TRBV28 to TRBJ2-7, with 9 bases lining up with TRBD1. The CDR3 sequence is 16 residues long. The germline V gene has CDR1 MDHEN and CDR2 SYDVKM. Germline trimming cut 6 bases from V and 3 bases from J; bases unmatched to any gene: 12. The CDR3 DNA reads as TGTGCCAGCAGCCGAGACAGGGGGTCTTTACGCTACGAGCAGTACTTC. This sequence encodes CASSRDRGSLRYEQYF. Looking up the rest from reference TRBV28 and TRBJ2-7 gives the full variable domain: DVKVTQSSRYLVKRTGEKVFLECVQDMDHENMFWYRQDPGLGLRLIYFSYDVKMKEKGDIPEGYSVSREKKERFSLILESASTNQTSMYLCASSRDRGSLRYEQYFGPGTRLTVT.

This clonotype was detected only a few times. CDR3 loop: CASRYLTGDYGYTF. For the CDR3, the DNA is TGTGCCAGCCGCTATCTGACAGGCGACTATGGCTACACCTTC. The chain joins TRBV6-1 to TRBJ1-2; D may be TRBD1 (6 bases). V lost 8 bases to trimming and J lost 3 bases, with 16 bases between them. Germline-derived CDR1 and CDR2 are MNHNS and SASEGT. There are 14 residues in the CDR3.

This clonotype was seen many times. This chain's CDR3 is CASSLTPGLASFHNEQFF. The CDR3 coding sequence is TGTGCCAGCAGTTTAACGCCGGGACTAGCGAGTTTCCACAATGAGCAGTTCTTC. This chain joins TRBV28 and TRBJ2-1, with TRBD2 identical over 10 bases. Germline V gene lookup returns CDR1 MDHEN and CDR2 SYDVKM. The CDR3 has 18 residues. The V gene end was trimmed by 2 bases and the J gene end by 5 bases; junction bases not matched to a gene: 12.

About this clonotype itself: Because it lacks the conserved phenylalanine or tryptophan at the end, this CDR3 is likely a read error. The J gene is TRBJ2-5, the V gene TRBV7-9; TRBD1 might be the D (6 bases). This CDR3 region has 14 residues. Per the germline V gene, CDR1 is SEHNR and CDR2 is FQNEAQ (reference sequence). V was pared by 5 bases and J by 3 bases, with 13 bases between. For the CDR3, the DNA is TGTGCCAGCAGCAAACAGGGCCGGGAAGAGACCCAGTACCTC. Encoded protein: CASSKQGREETQYL.